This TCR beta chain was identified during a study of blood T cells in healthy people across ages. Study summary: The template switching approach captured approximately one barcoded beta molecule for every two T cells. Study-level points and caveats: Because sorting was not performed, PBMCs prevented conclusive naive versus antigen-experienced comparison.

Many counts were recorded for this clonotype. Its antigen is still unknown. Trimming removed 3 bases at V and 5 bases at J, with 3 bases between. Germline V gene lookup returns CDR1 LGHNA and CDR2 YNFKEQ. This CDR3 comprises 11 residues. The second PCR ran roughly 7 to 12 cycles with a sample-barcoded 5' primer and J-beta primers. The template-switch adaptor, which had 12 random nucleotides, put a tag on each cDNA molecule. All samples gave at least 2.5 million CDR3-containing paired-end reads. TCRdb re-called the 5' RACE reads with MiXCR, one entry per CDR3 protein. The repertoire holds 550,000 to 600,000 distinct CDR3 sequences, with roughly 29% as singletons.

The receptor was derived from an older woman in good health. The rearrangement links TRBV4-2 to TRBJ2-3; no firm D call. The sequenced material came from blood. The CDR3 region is CASSQLDTQYF. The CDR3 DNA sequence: TGTGCCAGCAGCCAGCTAGATACGCAGTATTTT.